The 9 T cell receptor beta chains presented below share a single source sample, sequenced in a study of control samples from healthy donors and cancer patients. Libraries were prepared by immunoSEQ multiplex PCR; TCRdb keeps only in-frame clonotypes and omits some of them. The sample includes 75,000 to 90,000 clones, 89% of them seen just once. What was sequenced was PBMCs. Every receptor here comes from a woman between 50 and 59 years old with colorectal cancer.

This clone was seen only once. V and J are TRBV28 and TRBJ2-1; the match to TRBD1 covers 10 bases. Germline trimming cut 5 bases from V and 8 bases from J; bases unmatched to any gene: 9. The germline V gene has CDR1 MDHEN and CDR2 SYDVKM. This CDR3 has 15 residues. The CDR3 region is CASSRQGAGSYEQFF. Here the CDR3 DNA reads TGTGCCAGCAGTAGACAGGGGGCTGGGTCCTATGAGCAGTTCTTC.

The CDR3 protein is CASSQDRGYGYTF. For the CDR3, the DNA is TGCGCCAGCAGCCAAGATAGAGGATATGGCTACACCTTC. The V call is TRBV4-3, the J call TRBJ1-2; the D is unclear. This CDR3 is 13 amino acids long. The germline V and J ends were trimmed by 0 bases and 5 bases, with 7 bases remaining between them. Germline CDR1 LGHNA, CDR2 YSLEER.

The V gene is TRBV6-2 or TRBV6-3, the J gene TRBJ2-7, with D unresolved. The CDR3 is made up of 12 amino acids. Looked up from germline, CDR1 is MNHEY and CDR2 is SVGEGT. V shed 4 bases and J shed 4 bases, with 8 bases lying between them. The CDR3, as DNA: TGTGCCAGCAGTTTGCACCCGTACGAGCAGTACGTC. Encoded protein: CASSLHPYEQYV.

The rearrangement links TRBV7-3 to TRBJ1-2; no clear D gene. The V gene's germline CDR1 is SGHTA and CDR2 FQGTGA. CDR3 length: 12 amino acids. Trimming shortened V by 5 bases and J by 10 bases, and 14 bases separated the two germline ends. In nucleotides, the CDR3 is TGTGCCAGCAGCCCAGGCCGGGGAAACTACACCTTC. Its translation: CASSPGRGNYTF.

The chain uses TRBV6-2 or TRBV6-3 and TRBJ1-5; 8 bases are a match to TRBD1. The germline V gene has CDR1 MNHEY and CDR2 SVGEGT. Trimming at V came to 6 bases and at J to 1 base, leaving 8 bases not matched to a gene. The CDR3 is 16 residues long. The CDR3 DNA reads TGTGCCAGCAGCCCCAGGGGGCGGGGGAGCAATCAGCCCCAGCATTTT. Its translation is CASSPRGRGSNQPQHF.

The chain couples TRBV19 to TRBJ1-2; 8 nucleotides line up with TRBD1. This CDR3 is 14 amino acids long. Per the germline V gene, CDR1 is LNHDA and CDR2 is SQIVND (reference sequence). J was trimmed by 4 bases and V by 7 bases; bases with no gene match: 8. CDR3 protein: CASNGQGGFYGYTF. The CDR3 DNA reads TGTGCCAGTAACGGACAGGGAGGTTTCTATGGCTACACCTTC.

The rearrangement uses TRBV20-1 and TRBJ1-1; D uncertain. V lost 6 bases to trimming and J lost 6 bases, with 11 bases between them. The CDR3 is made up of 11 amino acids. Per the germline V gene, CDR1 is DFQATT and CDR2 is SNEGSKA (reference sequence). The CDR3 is CSALRAPEAFF. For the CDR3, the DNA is TGCAGTGCCCTACGCGCCCCTGAAGCTTTCTTT.

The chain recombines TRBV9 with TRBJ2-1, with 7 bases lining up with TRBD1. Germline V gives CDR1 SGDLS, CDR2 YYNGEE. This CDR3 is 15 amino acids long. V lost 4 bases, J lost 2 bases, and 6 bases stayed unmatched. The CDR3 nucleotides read TGTGCCAGCAGCCCCGGACAGGTTCCCTACAATGAGCAGTTCTTC. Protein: CASSPGQVPYNEQFF.

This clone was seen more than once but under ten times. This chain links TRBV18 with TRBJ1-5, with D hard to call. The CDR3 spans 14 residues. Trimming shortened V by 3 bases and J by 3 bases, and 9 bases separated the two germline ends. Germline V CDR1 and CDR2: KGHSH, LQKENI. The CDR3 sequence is CASSPSRTNQPQHF. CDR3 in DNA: TGTGCCAGCTCACCCTCCAGGACCAATCAGCCCCAGCATTTT.